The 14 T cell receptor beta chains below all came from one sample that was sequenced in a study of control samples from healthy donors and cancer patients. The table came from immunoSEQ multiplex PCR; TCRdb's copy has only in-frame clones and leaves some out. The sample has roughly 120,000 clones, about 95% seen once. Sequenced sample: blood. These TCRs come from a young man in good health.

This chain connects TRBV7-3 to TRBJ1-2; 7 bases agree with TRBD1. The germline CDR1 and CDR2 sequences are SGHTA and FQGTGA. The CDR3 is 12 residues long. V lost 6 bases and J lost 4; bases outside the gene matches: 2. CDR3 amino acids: CASSPGGYGYTF. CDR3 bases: TGTGCCAGCAGTCCAGGGGGCTATGGCTACACCTTC.

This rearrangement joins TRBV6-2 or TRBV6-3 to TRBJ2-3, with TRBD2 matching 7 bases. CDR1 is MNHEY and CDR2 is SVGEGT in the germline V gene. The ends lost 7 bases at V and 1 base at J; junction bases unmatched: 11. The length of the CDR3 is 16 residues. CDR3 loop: CASTPYGLAGTDTQYF. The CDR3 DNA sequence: TGTGCCAGCACCCCATACGGGCTAGCGGGCACAGATACGCAGTATTTT.

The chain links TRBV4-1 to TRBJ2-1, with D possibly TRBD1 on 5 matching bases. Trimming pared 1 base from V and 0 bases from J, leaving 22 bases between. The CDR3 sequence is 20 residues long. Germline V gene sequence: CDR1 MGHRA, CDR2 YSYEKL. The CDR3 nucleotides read TGCGCCAGCAGCCAAGGCAGGTTTTCCCTCAGGGATTCCTCCTACAATGAGCAGTTCTTC. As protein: CASSQGRFSLRDSSYNEQFF.

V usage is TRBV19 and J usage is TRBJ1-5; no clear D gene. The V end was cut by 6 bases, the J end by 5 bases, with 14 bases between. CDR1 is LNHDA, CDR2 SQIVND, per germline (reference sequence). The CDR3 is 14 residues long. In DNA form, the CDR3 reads TGTGCCAGTAGCGACTCCAGGAACTATCAGCCCCAGCATTTT. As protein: CASSDSRNYQPQHF. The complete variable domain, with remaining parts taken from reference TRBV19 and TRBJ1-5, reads DGGITQSPKYLFRKEGQNVTLSCEQNLNHDAMYWYRQDPGQGLRLIYYSQIVNDFQKGDIAEGYSVSREKKESFPLTVTSAQKNPTAFYLCASSDSRNYQPQHFGDGTRLSIL.

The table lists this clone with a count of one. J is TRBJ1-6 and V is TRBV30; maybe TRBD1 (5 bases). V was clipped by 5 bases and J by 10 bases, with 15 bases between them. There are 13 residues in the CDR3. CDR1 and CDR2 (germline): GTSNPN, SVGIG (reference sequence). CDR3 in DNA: TGTGCCTGGGGAGTGGGGGGAAACTCACCCCTCCACTTT. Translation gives CAWGVGGNSPLHF. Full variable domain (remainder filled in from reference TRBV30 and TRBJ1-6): SQTIHQWPATLVQPVGSPLSLECTVEGTSNPNLYWYRQAAGRGLQLLFYSVGIGQISSEVPQNLSASRPQDRQFILSSKKLLLSDSGFYLCAWGVGGNSPLHFGNGTRLTVT.

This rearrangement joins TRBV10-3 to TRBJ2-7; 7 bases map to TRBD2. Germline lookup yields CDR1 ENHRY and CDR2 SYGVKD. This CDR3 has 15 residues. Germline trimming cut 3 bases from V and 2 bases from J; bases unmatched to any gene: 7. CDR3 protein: CAISEPGGTTYEQYF. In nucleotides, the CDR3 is TGTGCCATCAGTGAACCGGGGGGTACCACCTACGAGCAGTACTTC.

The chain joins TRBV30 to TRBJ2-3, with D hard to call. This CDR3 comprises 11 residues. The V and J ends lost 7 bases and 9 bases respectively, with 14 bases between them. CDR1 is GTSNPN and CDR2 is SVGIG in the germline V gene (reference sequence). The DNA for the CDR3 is TGTGCCTCCGAGTCCATGCGCACGCAGTATTTT. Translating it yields CASESMRTQYF.

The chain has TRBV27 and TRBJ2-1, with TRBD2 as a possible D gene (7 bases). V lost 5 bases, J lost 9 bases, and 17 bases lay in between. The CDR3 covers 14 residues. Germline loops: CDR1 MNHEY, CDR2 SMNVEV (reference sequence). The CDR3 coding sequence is TGTGCCAGCAGTACCTCGCCAGGGGAGGGTGAGCAGTTCTTC. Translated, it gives CASSTSPGEGEQFF.

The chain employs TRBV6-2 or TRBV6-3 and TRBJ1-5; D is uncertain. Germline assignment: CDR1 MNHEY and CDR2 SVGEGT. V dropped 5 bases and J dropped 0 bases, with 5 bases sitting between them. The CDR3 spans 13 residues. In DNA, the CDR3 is TGTGCCAGCAGTCGGTATAGCAATCAGCCCCAGCATTTT. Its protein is CASSRYSNQPQHF.

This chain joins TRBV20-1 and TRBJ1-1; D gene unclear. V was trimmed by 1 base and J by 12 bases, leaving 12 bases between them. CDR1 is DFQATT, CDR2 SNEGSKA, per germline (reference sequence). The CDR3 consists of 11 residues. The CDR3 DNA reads TGCAGTGCTAGAGGGTCGGGGATTCCTTTCTTT. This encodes CSARGSGIPFF.

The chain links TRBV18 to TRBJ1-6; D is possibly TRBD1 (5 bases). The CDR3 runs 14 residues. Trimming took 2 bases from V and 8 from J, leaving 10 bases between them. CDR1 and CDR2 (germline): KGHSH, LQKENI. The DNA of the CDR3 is TGTGCCAGCTCACCAATCCAGGGCGATTCACCCCTCCACTTT. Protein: CASSPIQGDSPLHF.

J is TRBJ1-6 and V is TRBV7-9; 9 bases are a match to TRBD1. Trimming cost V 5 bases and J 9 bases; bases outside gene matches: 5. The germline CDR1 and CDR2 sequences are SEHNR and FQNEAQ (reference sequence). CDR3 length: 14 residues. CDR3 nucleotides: TGTGCCAGCAGCCAACAGGGGGCTGTTTCACCCCTCCACTTT. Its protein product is CASSQQGAVSPLHF.

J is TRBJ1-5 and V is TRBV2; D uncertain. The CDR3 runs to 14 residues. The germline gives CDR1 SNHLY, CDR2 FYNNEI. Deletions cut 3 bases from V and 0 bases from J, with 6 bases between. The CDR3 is CASSDKSSNQPQHF. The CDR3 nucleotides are TGTGCCAGCAGTGATAAGAGTAGCAATCAGCCCCAGCATTTT.

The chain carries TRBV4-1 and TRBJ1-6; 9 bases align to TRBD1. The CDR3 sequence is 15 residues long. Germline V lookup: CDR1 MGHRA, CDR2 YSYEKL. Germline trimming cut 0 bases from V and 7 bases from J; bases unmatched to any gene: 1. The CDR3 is CASSQEGQGNSPLHF. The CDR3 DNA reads TGCGCCAGCAGCCAAGAGGGACAGGGAAATTCACCCCTCCACTTT.